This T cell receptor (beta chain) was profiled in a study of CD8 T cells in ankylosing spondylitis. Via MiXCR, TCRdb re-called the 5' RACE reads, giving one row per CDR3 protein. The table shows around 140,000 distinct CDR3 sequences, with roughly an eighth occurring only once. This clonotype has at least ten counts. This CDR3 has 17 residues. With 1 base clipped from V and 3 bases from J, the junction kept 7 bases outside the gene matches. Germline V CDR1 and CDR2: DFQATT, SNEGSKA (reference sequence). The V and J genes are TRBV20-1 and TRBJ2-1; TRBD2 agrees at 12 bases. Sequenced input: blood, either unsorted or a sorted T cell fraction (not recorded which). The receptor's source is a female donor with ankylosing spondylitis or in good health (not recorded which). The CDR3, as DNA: TGCAGTGCTAGAGCCGGGGTGACTAGCGGGAGCTACAATGAGCAGTTCTTC. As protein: CSARAGVTSGSYNEQFF.